The next 32 T cell receptor beta chains were all read from a single sample in a study of T cell responses to AZD1222 COVID-19 vaccine. Sequencing was performed with immunoSEQ multiplex PCR; in TCRdb, only in-frame clones are kept and a portion is missing. This sample carries 70,000 to 85,000 clones, roughly 90% of them seen once, and the ten largest clones take under 3%. Sequenced here: peripheral blood, sampled on day 0 of AZD1222 vaccination. The receptor set was obtained from an adult in good health.

This clone is a singleton in its sample. The V and J genes are TRBV5-6 and TRBJ1-6, with a tentative D call TRBD1 (6 bases). Trimming took 4 bases from V and 6 from J, leaving 14 bases between them. There are 15 residues in the CDR3. Germline V gene lookup returns CDR1 SGHDT and CDR2 YYEEEE. The CDR3 bases are TGTGCCAGCAGCCCCTTCGGGGGCCTTAATTCACCCCTCCACTTT. Amino acids: CASSPFGGLNSPLHF.

The rearrangement uses TRBV11-3 and TRBJ2-2, with 9 bases aligning to TRBD2. The CDR3 has 16 residues. Trimming took 5 bases from V and 6 from J; bases not matched to a gene: 10. Germline assignment: CDR1 SGHNT and CDR2 YENEEA. CDR3 sequence: CASSPGASGMAGELFF. The DNA of the CDR3 is TGTGCCAGCAGCCCAGGGGCTAGCGGGATGGCCGGGGAGCTGTTTTTT.

V is TRBV5-4 and J is TRBJ1-1, with no clear D. Trimming shortened V by 2 bases and J by 1 base, and 9 bases separated the two germline ends. The CDR3 length is 14 residues. Germline loops: CDR1 SGHNT, CDR2 YYREEE (reference sequence). The CDR3 DNA follows: TGTGCCAGCAGCTTAGTCCATAAGAACACTGAAGCTTTCTTT. Its translation: CASSLVHKNTEAFF.

The chain carries TRBV19 and TRBJ2-7; D not resolved. The germline V and J ends were trimmed by 4 bases and 7 bases, with 14 bases remaining between them. CDR3 length equals 13 residues. Germline V gene sequence: CDR1 LNHDA, CDR2 SQIVND (reference sequence). The DNA of the CDR3 is TGTGCCAGTAGTACCCTAGGAGTCGGGGAGCAGTACTTC. Translated, it gives CASSTLGVGEQYF.

CDR3 amino acids: CASSLYRTGYGYTF. The CDR3 DNA follows: TGTGCCAGCAGTCTATATCGGACAGGCTATGGCTACACCTTC. This chain joins TRBV28 and TRBJ1-2; 7 nucleotides line up with TRBD1. The CDR3 spans 14 residues. Germline V gene lookup returns CDR1 MDHEN and CDR2 SYDVKM. V gave up 5 bases and J gave up 4 bases; unmatched junction bases: 7.

The V gene is TRBV7-9, the J gene TRBJ1-2, with D hard to call. The CDR3 sequence is 14 residues long. Trimming removed 0 bases at V and 6 bases at J, with 11 bases between. Germline V gene lookup returns CDR1 SEHNR and CDR2 FQNEAQ (reference sequence). As DNA, the CDR3 is TGTGCCAGCAGCTTAGCGTGGTCAGGAAATGGCTACACCTTC. This sequence encodes CASSLAWSGNGYTF.

The CDR3 spells CASRTTDTQYF. CDR3 coding DNA: TGTGCCAGCAGGACCACAGATACGCAGTATTTT. The gene calls are TRBV6-5 and TRBJ2-3; D uncertain. This CDR3 has 11 residues. Trimming took off 6 bases at V and 2 bases at J, with 3 bases between the two ends. The germline V gene has CDR1 MNHEY and CDR2 SVGAGI.

This clone was seen more than once but under ten times. Other DNA sequences in this specimen translate into the identical CDR3. The chain uses TRBV5-4 and TRBJ1-1; 7 bases line up with TRBD1. Germline trimming cut 0 bases from V and 3 bases from J; bases unmatched to any gene: 5. Per the germline V gene, CDR1 is SGHNT and CDR2 is YYREEE (reference sequence). The CDR3 runs to 15 residues. In DNA form, the CDR3 reads TGTGCCAGCAGCTTGGGACAGGGTTTGGACACTGAAGCTTTCTTT. It translates to CASSLGQGLDTEAFF.

The rearrangement joins TRBV7-8 to TRBJ2-7; 8 bases match TRBD2. CDR1 is SGHVS and CDR2 is FQNEAQ in the germline V gene. J was trimmed by 2 bases and V by 2 bases; bases with no gene match: 14. The CDR3 covers 18 residues. The CDR3 DNA follows: TGTGCCAGCAGCTTATACGGAGCCCCACTAGCGGTAACCTACGAGCAGTACTTC. It translates to CASSLYGAPLAVTYEQYF. Full variable domain (outside the CDR3, taken from reference TRBV7-8 and TRBJ2-7): GAGVSQSPRYKVAKRGQDVALRCDPISGHVSLFWYQQALGQGPEFLTYFQNEAQLDKSGLPSDRFFAERPEGSVSTLKIQRTQQEDSAVYLCASSLYGAPLAVTYEQYFGPGTRLTVT.

The chain couples TRBV5-4 to TRBJ1-2; D may be TRBD1 (6 bases). The CDR3 runs 14 residues. Germline CDR1 reads SGHNT; CDR2 reads YYREEE (reference sequence). V lost 0 bases to trimming and J lost 8 bases, with 14 bases between them. The CDR3 coding sequence is TGTGCCAGCAGCTTGGTAGGGGGGTCCGGAGGCTACACCTTC. The encoded protein is CASSLVGGSGGYTF.

The chain uses TRBV2 and TRBJ2-1; 7 positions agree with TRBD1. The germline CDR1 and CDR2 sequences are SNHLY and FYNNEI. V lost 4 bases to trimming and J lost 4 bases; unmatched junction nucleotides: 4. The CDR3 consists of 14 residues. This chain's CDR3 is CASSAGTVYNEQFF. The CDR3 DNA reads as TGTGCCAGCAGTGCCGGGACAGTATACAATGAGCAGTTCTTC.

The chain joins TRBV30 to TRBJ1-1, with D possibly being TRBD1 (5 bases). The CDR3 totals 11 residues. Germline CDR1 reads GTSNPN; CDR2 reads SVGIG (reference sequence). For the CDR3, the DNA is TGTGAGGCCCTCGGGGGAACTGAAGCTTTCTTT. Amino acid sequence: CEALGGTEAFF.

The CDR3 bases are TGCGCCAGCAGCCAACAAGACATGCCCGACTATGGCTACACCTTC. Its protein is CASSQQDMPDYGYTF. This chain joins TRBV4-1 and TRBJ1-2; the D is unclear. There are 15 residues in the CDR3. Per the germline V gene, CDR1 is MGHRA and CDR2 is YSYEKL. V was trimmed by 2 bases and J by 3 bases, leaving 13 bases between them.

This chain joins TRBV28 and TRBJ2-1; D unclear. V was trimmed by 6 bases and J by 5 bases, leaving 11 bases between them. The CDR3 spans 13 residues. The germline V gene has CDR1 MDHEN and CDR2 SYDVKM. Here the CDR3 reads CASSSPLDNEQFF. In DNA form, the CDR3 reads TGTGCCAGCAGCAGCCCCCTAGACAATGAGCAGTTCTTC.

This chain joins TRBV5-8 and TRBJ2-3; 8 nucleotides line up with TRBD2. CDR3 length: 15 residues. V gave up 4 bases and J gave up 3 bases; unmatched junction bases: 7. Germline values: CDR1 SGHTS, CDR2 YDEGEE. The CDR3 DNA sequence: TGTGCCAGCAGCGTGCTCGGGGGGGGAACAGATACGCAGTATTTT. It specifies CASSVLGGGTDTQYF.

This clone turned up a few times. This rearrangement joins TRBV2 to TRBJ1-5; maybe TRBD1 (6 bases). Germline CDR1 is SNHLY and CDR2 is FYNNEI. V lost 7 bases and J lost 7, with 14 bases in between. The CDR3 is 13 amino acids. The DNA of the CDR3 is TGTGCCAGCAAGGGGCAGGGGAACCAGCCCCAGCATTTT. Protein sequence: CASKGQGNQPQHF.

This clone was seen more than once but under ten times. The rearrangement uses TRBV7-2 and TRBJ2-1; a possible D gene is TRBD1 (5 bases). From germline, CDR1 is SGHTA and CDR2 FQGNSA. Trimming shortened V by 2 bases and J by 3 bases, and 5 bases separated the two germline ends. The CDR3 has 13 amino acids. The DNA for the CDR3 is TGTGCCAGCAGCTTACAGGGCTACAATGAGCAGTTCTTC. It yields the protein CASSLQGYNEQFF.

The rearrangement uses TRBV28 and TRBJ1-5, with 7 nucleotides matching TRBD1. The CDR3 has 15 residues. Germline values: CDR1 MDHEN, CDR2 SYDVKM. J was trimmed by 3 bases and V by 5 bases; bases with no gene match: 7. This chain's CDR3 is CASSTPRGYNQPQHF. The CDR3 coding sequence is TGTGCCAGCAGTACTCCCAGGGGGTACAATCAGCCCCAGCATTTT. The variable domain in full, with the rest retrieved from reference TRBV28 and TRBJ1-5, is DVKVTQSSRYLVKRTGEKVFLECVQDMDHENMFWYRQDPGLGLRLIYFSYDVKMKEKGDIPEGYSVSREKKERFSLILESASTNQTSMYLCASSTPRGYNQPQHFGDGTRLSIL.

V usage is TRBV10-3 and J usage is TRBJ2-7; possibly TRBD1 for D (5 bases). This CDR3 has 13 residues. Trimming removed 6 bases at V and 2 bases at J, with 11 bases between. CDR1 ENHRY and CDR2 SYGVKD come from the germline V gene. For the CDR3, the DNA is TGTGCCATCAGCATACAGGAGACCTACGAGCAGTACTTC. This encodes CAISIQETYEQYF.

This clone was seen only once. V and J are TRBV30 and TRBJ1-4; possible D gene TRBD1, 5 bases. Germline values: CDR1 GTSNPN, CDR2 SVGIG (reference sequence). The CDR3 extends over 13 amino acids. Trimming left V 2 bases short and J 7 bases short, with 11 bases between. This chain's CDR3 is CAWSKPGSEKLFF. DNA for the CDR3: TGTGCCTGGAGTAAACCAGGGTCTGAAAAACTGTTTTTT.

J is TRBJ2-2 and V is TRBV5-5, with D possibly matching TRBD1 (6 bases). The CDR3 is made up of 16 amino acids. With 4 bases removed from V and 4 bases from J, the gap between germline ends came to 17 bases. Germline V gene lookup returns CDR1 SGHKS and CDR2 YYEKEE (reference sequence). The DNA for the CDR3 is TGTGCCAGCAGCGCCACCACAGGGTCCAGCACCGGGGAGCTGTTTTTT. Protein: CASSATTGSSTGELFF.

The V gene is TRBV29-1, the J gene TRBJ1-2; D is possibly TRBD1 (5 bases). V lost 4 bases to trimming and J lost 7 bases, with 10 bases between them. Germline loops: CDR1 SQVTM, CDR2 ANQGSEA. The CDR3 is 11 amino acids. Here the CDR3 reads CSVGGDGGYTF. The CDR3 coding sequence is TGCAGCGTTGGGGGCGATGGTGGCTACACCTTC.

This chain joins TRBV6-2 or TRBV6-3 and TRBJ1-5; D is undetermined. Per germline, CDR1 MNHEY and CDR2 SVGEGT. V was cut by 4 bases and J by 6 bases, with 13 bases left in between. The CDR3 length is 14 residues. The chain's CDR3 is CASSFEGGIQPQHF. CDR3 nucleotides: TGTGCCAGCAGTTTCGAGGGAGGGATTCAGCCCCAGCATTTT.

The genes are TRBV7-3 and TRBJ1-2; 9 bases fit TRBD1. In germline, CDR1 is SGHTA, CDR2 FQGTGA. V gave up 2 bases and J gave up 4 bases; unmatched junction bases: 5. This CDR3 spans 15 amino acids. CDR3 nucleotides: TGTGCCAGCAGCTTAGGCTCGGGACAGGGCTATGGCTACACCTTC. This encodes CASSLGSGQGYGYTF.

The rearrangement joins TRBV7-2 to TRBJ1-4; 7 bases fit TRBD1. This CDR3 has 15 amino acids. The V gene end was trimmed by 3 bases and the J gene end by 3 bases; junction bases not matched to a gene: 4. Germline lookup yields CDR1 SGHTA and CDR2 FQGNSA. CDR3 DNA sequence: TGTGCCAGCAGCTTGGCAGGGGGTCCTAATGAAAAACTGTTTTTT. This encodes CASSLAGGPNEKLFF.

The chain recombines TRBV19 with TRBJ2-3; a weak D match, TRBD1 (6 bases). The V and J ends lost 5 bases and 2 bases respectively, with 17 bases between them. The CDR3 spans 16 residues. Germline CDR1 is LNHDA and CDR2 is SQIVND (reference sequence). CDR3 nucleotide sequence: TGTGCCAGTAGTTCAAGCGGCACAGGGCCCACAGATACGCAGTATTTT. It encodes CASSSSGTGPTDTQYF. Based on the CDR3 plus reference TRBV19 and TRBJ2-3, the full variable domain is DGGITQSPKYLFRKEGQNVTLSCEQNLNHDAMYWYRQDPGQGLRLIYYSQIVNDFQKGDIAEGYSVSREKKESFPLTVTSAQKNPTAFYLCASSSSGTGPTDTQYFGPGTRLTVL.

This rearrangement joins TRBV4-2 to TRBJ2-7; D may be TRBD2 (5 bases). V was cut by 0 bases and J by 0 bases, with 12 bases left in between. The CDR3 is made up of 16 amino acids. Germline lookup yields CDR1 LGHNA and CDR2 YNFKEQ. CDR3 in amino acids: CASSQDYGVSSYEQYF. The CDR3 bases are TGTGCCAGCAGCCAAGATTACGGGGTAAGCTCCTACGAGCAGTACTTC.

V is TRBV19 and J is TRBJ2-3; TRBD2 matches at 12 bases. V trimming: 4 bases; J trimming: 5 bases; junction bases outside the gene matches: 4. The CDR3 is 15 residues long. CDR1 is LNHDA, CDR2 SQIVND, per germline (reference sequence). The CDR3 coding sequence is TGTGCCAGTAGTACGACTAGCGGGAGAGGAGATACGCAGTATTTT. Translated: CASSTTSGRGDTQYF. The full variable domain, its missing parts supplied by reference TRBV19 and TRBJ2-3, is DGGITQSPKYLFRKEGQNVTLSCEQNLNHDAMYWYRQDPGQGLRLIYYSQIVNDFQKGDIAEGYSVSREKKESFPLTVTSAQKNPTAFYLCASSTTSGRGDTQYFGPGTRLTVL.

This rearrangement joins TRBV4-2 to TRBJ1-1, with TRBD1 as a possible D gene (6 bases). The V end was cut by 4 bases, the J end by 5 bases, with 14 bases between. The CDR3 loop spans 14 amino acids. CDR1 and CDR2 (germline): LGHNA, YNFKEQ. The CDR3 loop reads CASSPSGAGTEAFF. The CDR3 DNA follows: TGTGCCAGCAGCCCTTCGGGGGCCGGGACTGAAGCTTTCTTT.

This clone was seen a single time. The chain links TRBV11-3 to TRBJ2-7; no reliable D call. Germline V lookup: CDR1 SGHNT, CDR2 YENEEA. The CDR3 is 12 amino acids. V was shortened by 5 bases and J by 6 bases, with 11 bases between the two germline ends. For the CDR3, the DNA is TGTGCCAGCAGCCCAGGCGACGGCGAGCAGTACTTC. Translating it yields CASSPGDGEQYF.

The CDR3: CASSLRESPLHF. The CDR3 DNA sequence: TGTGCCAGCAGTTTACGCGAATCACCCCTCCACTTT. The rearrangement joins TRBV28 to TRBJ1-6; D is ambiguous. V lost 2 bases to trimming and J lost 10 bases, with 6 bases between them. This CDR3 is built from 12 residues. Germline V gene data show CDR1 as MDHEN and CDR2 as SYDVKM. The full variable domain, rest sourced from reference TRBV28 and TRBJ1-6, is DVKVTQSSRYLVKRTGEKVFLECVQDMDHENMFWYRQDPGLGLRLIYFSYDVKMKEKGDIPEGYSVSREKKERFSLILESASTNQTSMYLCASSLRESPLHFGNGTRLTVT.

The J gene is TRBJ1-1, the V gene TRBV19; D possibly corresponds to TRBD1 (5 bases). Germline loops: CDR1 LNHDA, CDR2 SQIVND (reference sequence). This CDR3 contains 15 residues. Trimming removed 1 base at V and 3 bases at J, with 12 bases between. CDR3: CASSIGRGSHTEAFF. CDR3 nucleotides: TGTGCCAGTAGTATAGGGCGGGGGTCACACACTGAAGCTTTCTTT.